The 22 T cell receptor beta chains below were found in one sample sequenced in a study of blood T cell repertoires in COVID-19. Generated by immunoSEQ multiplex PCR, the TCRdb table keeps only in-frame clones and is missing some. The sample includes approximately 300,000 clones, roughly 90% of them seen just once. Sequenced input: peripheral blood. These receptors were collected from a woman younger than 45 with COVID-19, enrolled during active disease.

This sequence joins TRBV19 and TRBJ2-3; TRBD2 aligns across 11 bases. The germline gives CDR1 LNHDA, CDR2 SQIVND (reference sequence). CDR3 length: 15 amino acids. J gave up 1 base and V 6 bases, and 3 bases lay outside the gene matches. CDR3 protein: CASSPGLAGTDTQYF. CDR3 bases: TGTGCCAGTAGCCCGGGACTAGCGGGCACAGATACGCAGTATTTT.

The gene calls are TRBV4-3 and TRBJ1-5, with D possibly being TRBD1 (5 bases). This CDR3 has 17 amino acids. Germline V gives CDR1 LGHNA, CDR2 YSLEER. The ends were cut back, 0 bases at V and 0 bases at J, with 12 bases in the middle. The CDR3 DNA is TGCGCCAGCAGCCAAGATCTGGGGGGAGGTAGCAATCAGCCCCAGCATTTT. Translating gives CASSQDLGGGSNQPQHF.

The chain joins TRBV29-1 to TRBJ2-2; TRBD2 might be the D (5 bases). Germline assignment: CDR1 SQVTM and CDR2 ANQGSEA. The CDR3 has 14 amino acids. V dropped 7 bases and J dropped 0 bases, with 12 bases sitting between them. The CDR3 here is CSAPFGANTGELFF. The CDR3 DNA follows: TGCAGCGCCCCCTTCGGGGCGAACACCGGGGAGCTGTTTTTT.

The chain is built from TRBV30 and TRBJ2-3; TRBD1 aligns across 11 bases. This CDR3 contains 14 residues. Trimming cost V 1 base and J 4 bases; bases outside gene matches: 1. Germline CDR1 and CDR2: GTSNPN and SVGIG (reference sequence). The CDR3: CAWSGTGGADTQYF. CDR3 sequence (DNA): TGTGCCTGGAGTGGGACAGGGGGCGCAGATACGCAGTATTTT.

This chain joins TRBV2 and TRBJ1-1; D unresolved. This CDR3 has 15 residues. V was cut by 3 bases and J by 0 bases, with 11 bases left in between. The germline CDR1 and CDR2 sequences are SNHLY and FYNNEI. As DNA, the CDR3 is TGTGCCAGCAGTGATTCGTCCTTATTGAACACTGAAGCTTTCTTT. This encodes CASSDSSLLNTEAFF.

CDR3 DNA sequence: TGTGCCAGTAGTATAGGCACAGGGTTGGACACTGAAGCTTTCTTT. Translated: CASSIGTGLDTEAFF. The rearrangement joins TRBV19 to TRBJ1-1, with a tentative D call TRBD1 (6 bases). Germline V gene sequence: CDR1 LNHDA, CDR2 SQIVND (reference sequence). The CDR3 sequence is 15 residues long. V was cut by 1 base and J by 3 bases, with 12 bases left in between.

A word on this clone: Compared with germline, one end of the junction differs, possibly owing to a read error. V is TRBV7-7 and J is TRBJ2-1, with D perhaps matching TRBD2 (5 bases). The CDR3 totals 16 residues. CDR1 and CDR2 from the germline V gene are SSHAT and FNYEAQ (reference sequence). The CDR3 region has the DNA TGTGCTAGCAGCTTCTCTAGGGCTAGCAGCTACAATGAGCAGTTCTTC. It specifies CASSFSRASSYNEQFF.

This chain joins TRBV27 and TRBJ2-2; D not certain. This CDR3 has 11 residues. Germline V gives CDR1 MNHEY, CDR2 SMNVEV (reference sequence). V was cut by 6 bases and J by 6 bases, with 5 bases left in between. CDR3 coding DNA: TGTGCCAGCAGGGCGGCCGGGGAGCTGTTTTTT. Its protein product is CASRAAGELFF.

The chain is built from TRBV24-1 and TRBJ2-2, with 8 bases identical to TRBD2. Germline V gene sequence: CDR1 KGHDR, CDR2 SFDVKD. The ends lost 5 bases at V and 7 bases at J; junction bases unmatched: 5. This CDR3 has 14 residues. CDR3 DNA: TGTGCCACCAGTGCGGGAGGGGGTATCGGGGAGCTGTTTTTT. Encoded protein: CATSAGGGIGELFF.

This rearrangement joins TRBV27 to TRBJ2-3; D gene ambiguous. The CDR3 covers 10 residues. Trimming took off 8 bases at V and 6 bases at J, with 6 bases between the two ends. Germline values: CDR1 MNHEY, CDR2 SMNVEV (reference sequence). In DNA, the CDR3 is TGTGCCAGCGGGCTGGATACGCAGTATTTT. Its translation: CASGLDTQYF.

In nucleotides, the CDR3 is TGTGCCAGCAGACAAACGGCGTGGGACAGGGGCGAGCAGACCCAGTACTTC. Translation gives CASRQTAWDRGEQTQYF. The chain uses TRBV7-9 and TRBJ2-5, with TRBD1 matching 10 bases. The germline CDR1 and CDR2 sequences are SEHNR and FQNEAQ (reference sequence). V lost 6 bases, J lost 6 bases, and 16 bases stayed unmatched. CDR3 length: 17 residues. The entire variable domain, with the rest obtained from reference TRBV7-9 and TRBJ2-5, is as follows: DTGVSQNPRHKITKRGQNVTFRCDPISEHNRLYWYRQTLGQGPEFLTYFQNEAQLEKSRLLSDRFSAERPKGSFSTLEIQRTEQGDSAMYLCASRQTAWDRGEQTQYFGPGTRLLVL.

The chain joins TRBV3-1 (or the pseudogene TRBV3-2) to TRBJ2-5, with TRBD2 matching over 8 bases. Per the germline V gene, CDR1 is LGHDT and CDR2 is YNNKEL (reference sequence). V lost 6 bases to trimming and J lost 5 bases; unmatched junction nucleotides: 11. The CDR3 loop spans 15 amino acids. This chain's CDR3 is CASRRSLAGLETQYF. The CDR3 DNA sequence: TGTGCCAGCAGGCGGTCCCTAGCGGGTCTTGAGACCCAGTACTTC.

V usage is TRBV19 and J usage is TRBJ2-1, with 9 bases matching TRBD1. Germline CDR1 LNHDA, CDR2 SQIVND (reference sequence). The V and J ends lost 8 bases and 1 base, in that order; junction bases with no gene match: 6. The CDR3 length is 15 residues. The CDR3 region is CASWPGQGSYNEQFF. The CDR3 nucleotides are TGTGCCAGTTGGCCGGGACAGGGATCCTACAATGAGCAGTTCTTC.

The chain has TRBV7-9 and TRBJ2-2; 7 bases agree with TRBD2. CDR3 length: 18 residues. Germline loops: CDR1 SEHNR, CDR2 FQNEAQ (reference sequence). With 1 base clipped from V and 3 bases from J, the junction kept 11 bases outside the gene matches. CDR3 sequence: CASSLGPYAGEDTGELFF. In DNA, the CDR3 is TGTGCCAGCAGCTTAGGCCCCTATGCGGGAGAGGACACCGGGGAGCTGTTTTTT.

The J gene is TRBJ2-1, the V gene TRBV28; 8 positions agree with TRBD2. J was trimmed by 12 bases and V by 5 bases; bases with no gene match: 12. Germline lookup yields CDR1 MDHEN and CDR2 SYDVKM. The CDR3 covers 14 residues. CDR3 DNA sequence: TGTGCCAGCAGTCCAAGCTCGGGGGGGTCGGCGCAGTTCTTC. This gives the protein CASSPSSGGSAQFF.

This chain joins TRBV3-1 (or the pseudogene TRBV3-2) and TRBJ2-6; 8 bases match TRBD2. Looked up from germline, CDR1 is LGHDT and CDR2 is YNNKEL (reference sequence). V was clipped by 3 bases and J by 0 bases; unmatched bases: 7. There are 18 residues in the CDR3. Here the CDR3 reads CASSHYHGGGSGANVLTF. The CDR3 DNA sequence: TGTGCCAGCAGCCACTACCACGGGGGGGGCTCTGGGGCCAACGTCCTGACTTTC.

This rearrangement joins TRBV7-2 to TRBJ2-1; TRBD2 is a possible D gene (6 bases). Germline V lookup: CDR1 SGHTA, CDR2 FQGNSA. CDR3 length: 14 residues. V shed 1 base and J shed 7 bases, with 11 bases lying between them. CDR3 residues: CASSLVLAKNEQFF. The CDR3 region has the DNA TGTGCCAGCAGCTTAGTACTAGCAAAGAATGAGCAGTTCTTC. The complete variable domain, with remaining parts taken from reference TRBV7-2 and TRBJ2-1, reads GAGVSQSPSNKVTEKGKDVELRCDPISGHTALYWYRQSLGQGLEFLIYFQGNSAPDKSGLPSDRFSAERTGGSVSTLTIQRTQQEDSAVYLCASSLVLAKNEQFFGPGTRLTVL.

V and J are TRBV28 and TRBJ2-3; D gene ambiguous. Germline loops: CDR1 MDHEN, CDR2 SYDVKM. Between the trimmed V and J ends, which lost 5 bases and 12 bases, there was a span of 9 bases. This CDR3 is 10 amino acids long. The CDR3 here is CASSRTVQYF. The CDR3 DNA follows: TGTGCCAGCAGTCGAACAGTACAGTATTTT.

CDR3: CASSESASDSPLHF. DNA for the CDR3: TGTGCCAGCAGTGAATCAGCTAGCGATTCACCCCTCCACTTT. The chain recombines TRBV25-1 with TRBJ1-6; D is unclear. The CDR3 is made up of 14 amino acids. Per germline, CDR1 MGHDK and CDR2 SYGVNS. The germline V and J ends were trimmed by 1 base and 8 bases, with 9 bases remaining between them.

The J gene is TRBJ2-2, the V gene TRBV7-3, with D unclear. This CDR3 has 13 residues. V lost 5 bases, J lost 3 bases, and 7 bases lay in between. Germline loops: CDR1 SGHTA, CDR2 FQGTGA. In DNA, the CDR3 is TGTGCCAGCAGCCTGTCCCACACCGGGGAGCTGTTTTTT. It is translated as CASSLSHTGELFF.

The CDR3 reads CASSNLVQGTEAFF. As DNA, the CDR3 is TGTGCCAGCAGTAATTTAGTACAGGGGACTGAAGCTTTCTTT. The J gene is TRBJ1-1, the V gene TRBV6-5; 7 bases agree with TRBD1. Trimming at V came to 5 bases and at J to 5 bases, leaving 8 bases not matched to a gene. Germline values: CDR1 MNHEY, CDR2 SVGAGI. The CDR3 extends over 14 amino acids.

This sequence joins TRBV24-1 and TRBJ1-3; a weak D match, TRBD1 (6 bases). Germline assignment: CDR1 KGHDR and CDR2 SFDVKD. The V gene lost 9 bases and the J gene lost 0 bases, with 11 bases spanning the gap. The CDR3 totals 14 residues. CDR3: CATEGGVSGNTIYF. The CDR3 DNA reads TGTGCCACCGAGGGGGGGGTCTCTGGAAACACCATATATTTT.